The 7 T cell receptor beta chains in this list originate from one sample, sequenced in a study of Ad26.COV2.S vaccination and SARS-CoV-2 variants. Some clones are missing from TCRdb's copy, which holds only in-frame ones; the method was immunoSEQ multiplex PCR. This sample carries about 180,000 clones, roughly nine tenths of them seen once, and the ten largest clones take 5.5% to 6%. The sequencing here drew on peripheral blood, taken after recovery from COVID-19. The receptors were sampled from a human donor who had recovered from COVID-19.

The chain employs TRBV24-1 and TRBJ2-3; D is perhaps TRBD1 (5 bases). Trimming cost V 5 bases and J 5 bases, with 22 bases left between them. The CDR3 consists of 17 residues. Germline CDR1 is KGHDR and CDR2 is SFDVKD. The CDR3 protein is CATSVRSPGFPGDTQYF. The CDR3 nucleotides are TGTGCCACCAGTGTTCGCTCTCCAGGGTTCCCGGGAGATACGCAGTATTTT.

The DNA of the CDR3 is TGCAGGGGGTTATTATTGGGTGGCTACACCTTC. This gives the protein CRGLLLGGYTF. The chain joins TRBV20-1 to TRBJ1-2; unclear D gene. The CDR3 runs 11 residues. The germline gives CDR1 DFQATT, CDR2 SNEGSKA (reference sequence).

V and J are TRBV7-2 and TRBJ1-6; tentatively, D is TRBD1 (6 bases). The germline V and J ends were trimmed by 2 bases and 7 bases, with 15 bases remaining between them. The CDR3 contains 16 residues. The germline CDR1 and CDR2 sequences are SGHTA and FQGNSA. The CDR3 region has the DNA TGTGCCAGCAGCTTATGGGGGGGGGCGGAGAATTCACCCCTCCACTTT. Its translation: CASSLWGGAENSPLHF.

In its sample, this clone was seen once. This chain uses TRBV6-1 with TRBJ2-7; D gene ambiguous. V dropped 3 bases and J dropped 0 bases, with 9 bases sitting between them. CDR3 length: 14 amino acids. CDR1 is MNHNS, CDR2 SASEGT, per germline. CDR3 DNA sequence: TGTGCCAGCAGTGACCCCCTTAGCTCCTACGAGCAGTACTTC. Protein: CASSDPLSSYEQYF.

This rearrangement joins TRBV7-3 to TRBJ1-2; weak D call: TRBD1 (6 bases). Trimming shortened V by 5 bases and J by 4 bases, and 17 bases separated the two germline ends. This CDR3 region has 15 residues. Germline V gene lookup returns CDR1 SGHTA and CDR2 FQGTGA. CDR3 in DNA: TGTGCCAGCAGCCAGTCGACAGGCTCCCCCTATGGCTACACCTTC. It codes for CASSQSTGSPYGYTF.

The chain has TRBV5-5 and TRBJ1-2, with 8 bases identical to TRBD1. The V segment lost 0 bases and the J segment 8 bases; nucleotides outside the gene matches: 12. Germline V gene lookup returns CDR1 SGHKS and CDR2 YYEKEE (reference sequence). This CDR3 has 16 amino acids. The CDR3 here is CASSLAGLDRGGGYTF. The DNA for the CDR3 is TGTGCCAGCAGCTTGGCCGGATTAGACAGGGGAGGGGGCTACACCTTC.

The V gene is TRBV29-1, the J gene TRBJ1-3, with D hard to call. There are 16 residues in the CDR3. Germline V gene data show CDR1 as SQVTM and CDR2 as ANQGSEA. V was trimmed by 8 bases and J by 4 bases, leaving 24 bases between them. The CDR3 loop is CSQTTETTLSGNTIYF. The CDR3 region has the DNA TGCAGCCAAACAACAGAGACGACTTTATCCGGAAACACCATATATTTT.